The source of this T cell receptor (beta chain) is a study of cytomegalovirus exposure and HLA in healthy donors. There are 17 residues in the CDR3. Germline V lookup: CDR1 MDHEN, CDR2 SYDVKM. V gave up 6 bases and J gave up 1 base; unmatched junction bases: 9. This clone came up a few times. In the PCR, 60 Vbeta and 13 Jbeta primers were used. The protocol was immunoSEQ multiplex PCR, while the TCRdb copy is restricted to in-frame clones and leaves out a portion. The sample lists about 210,000 clones, about 85% occurring once. The V call is TRBV28, the J call TRBJ1-5; 10 nucleotides line up with TRBD1. The source of this sequence is a woman in her 50s in good health and CMV-seropositive. Sequences were obtained from PBMCs. The CDR3 DNA reads TGTGCCAGCAGCTACGACAGGGGGCGCGGAAGCAATCAGCCCCAGCATTTT. Protein product: CASSYDRGRGSNQPQHF. Supplemented by reference TRBV28 and TRBJ1-5, the full variable domain reads DVKVTQSSRYLVKRTGEKVFLECVQDMDHENMFWYRQDPGLGLRLIYFSYDVKMKEKGDIPEGYSVSREKKERFSLILESASTNQTSMYLCASSYDRGRGSNQPQHFGDGTRLSIL.